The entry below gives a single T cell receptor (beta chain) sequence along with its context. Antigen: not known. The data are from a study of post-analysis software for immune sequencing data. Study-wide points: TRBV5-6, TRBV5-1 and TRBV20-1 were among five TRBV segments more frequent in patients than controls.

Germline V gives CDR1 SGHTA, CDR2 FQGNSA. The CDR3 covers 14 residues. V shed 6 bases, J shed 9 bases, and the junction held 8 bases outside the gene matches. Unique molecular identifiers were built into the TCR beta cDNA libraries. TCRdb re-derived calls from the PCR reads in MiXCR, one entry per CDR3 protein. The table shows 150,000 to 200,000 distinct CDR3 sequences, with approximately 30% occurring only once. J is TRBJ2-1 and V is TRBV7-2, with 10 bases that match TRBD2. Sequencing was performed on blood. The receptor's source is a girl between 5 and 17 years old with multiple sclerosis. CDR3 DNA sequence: TGTGCCAGCAGGTGGCTAGCGGGGGCCCCTGAGCAGTTCTTC. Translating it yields CASRWLAGAPEQFF.